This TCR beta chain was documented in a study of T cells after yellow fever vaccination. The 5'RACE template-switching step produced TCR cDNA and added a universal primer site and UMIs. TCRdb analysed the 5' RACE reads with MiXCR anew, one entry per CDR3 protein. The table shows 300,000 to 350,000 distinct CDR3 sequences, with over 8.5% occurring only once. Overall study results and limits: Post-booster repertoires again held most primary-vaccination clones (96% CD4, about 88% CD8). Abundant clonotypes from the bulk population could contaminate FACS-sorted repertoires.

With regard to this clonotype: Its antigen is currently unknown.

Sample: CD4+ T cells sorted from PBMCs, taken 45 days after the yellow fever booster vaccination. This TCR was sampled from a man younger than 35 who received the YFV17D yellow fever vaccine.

Here the CDR3 reads CASSQDRRGSPLHF. The CDR3 DNA reads TGCGCCAGCAGCCAAGATCGGCGTGGTTCACCCCTCCACTTT. V gene TRBV4-3 combines with J gene TRBJ1-6; D gene ambiguous. The V end was cut by 0 bases, the J end by 9 bases, with 9 bases between. Per the germline V gene, CDR1 is LGHNA and CDR2 is YSLEER. There are 14 residues in the CDR3.